Listed here are 6 T cell receptor beta chains from one sample, sequenced in a study of T cell repertoires in cytomegalovirus infection. Their antigen targets remain unknown. TCRdb re-derived calls from the reads in MiXCR, one entry per CDR3 protein. The table has around 71,000 distinct CDR3 sequences, around 20% seen once. Here the sequenced sample was CD8+ T cells from cultured PBMCs, taken from culture after CMV antigen stimulation. These receptors were taken from a human donor in good health (CMV status not recorded). Some clones in this sample may be carry-over from other donors' samples.

Ten or more counts support this clonotype. The rearrangement uses TRBV10-3 and TRBJ1-6, with D tentatively TRBD1 (5 bases). Germline V gives CDR1 ENHRY, CDR2 SYGVKD. CDR3 length: 16 amino acids. Trimming cost V 3 bases and J 5 bases, with 14 bases left between them. CDR3 protein: CAISETSQGHNSPLHF. CDR3 sequence (DNA): TGTGCCATCAGTGAAACTTCCCAGGGTCATAATTCACCCCTCCACTTT.

This clonotype was seen a few times. The rearrangement uses TRBV4-2 and TRBJ1-2; D unclear. The CDR3 totals 16 residues. V lost 10 bases to trimming and J lost 0 bases, with 21 bases between them. Per the germline V gene, CDR1 is LGHNA and CDR2 is YNFKEQ. CDR3 in DNA: TGTGCCATCTCTACATCTCACGGGGATCCTAACTATGGCTACACCTTC. Protein product: CAISTSHGDPNYGYTF.

CDR3 DNA sequence: TGTGCCAGCAGCAACGGACTAGCGGGGCTTCAAGAGACCCAGTACTTC. The encoded protein is CASSNGLAGLQETQYF. The gene calls are TRBV7-8 and TRBJ2-5, with TRBD2 identical over 12 bases. Germline values: CDR1 SGHVS, CDR2 FQNEAQ. Trimming cost V 5 bases and J 2 bases; bases outside gene matches: 6. CDR3 length: 16 amino acids.

This clonotype was seen more than once but under ten times. The rearrangement uses TRBV7-9 and TRBJ1-1; D is possibly TRBD1 (5 bases). Trimming stripped 0 bases from V and 10 bases from J, with 12 bases between. This CDR3 has 13 amino acids. Per the germline V gene, CDR1 is SEHNR and CDR2 is FQNEAQ (reference sequence). The CDR3 nucleotides read TGTGCCAGCAGCTTAGCTCTCGGGAGGGGAGCTTTCTTT. This translates into CASSLALGRGAFF.

This clonotype was seen only a few times. The V gene is TRBV7-9, the J gene TRBJ1-2; D may be TRBD1 (5 bases). The CDR3 spans 14 residues. The V gene's germline CDR1 is SEHNR and CDR2 FQNEAQ (reference sequence). V was trimmed by 2 bases and J by 6 bases, leaving 13 bases between them. The CDR3 DNA is TGTGCCAGCAGCTTACAGGGTGGGCCCCATGGCTACACCTTC. This sequence encodes CASSLQGGPHGYTF.

The chain is built from TRBV6-5 and TRBJ2-7; TRBD1 or TRBD2 may be the D gene (6 bases each). Between the trimmed V and J ends, which lost 2 bases and 4 bases, there was a span of 9 bases. Germline values: CDR1 MNHEY, CDR2 SVGAGI. The CDR3 covers 13 residues. CDR3 sequence: CASSYAGQYEQYF. The CDR3 DNA reads as TGTGCCAGCAGTTACGCGGGACAATACGAGCAGTACTTC.